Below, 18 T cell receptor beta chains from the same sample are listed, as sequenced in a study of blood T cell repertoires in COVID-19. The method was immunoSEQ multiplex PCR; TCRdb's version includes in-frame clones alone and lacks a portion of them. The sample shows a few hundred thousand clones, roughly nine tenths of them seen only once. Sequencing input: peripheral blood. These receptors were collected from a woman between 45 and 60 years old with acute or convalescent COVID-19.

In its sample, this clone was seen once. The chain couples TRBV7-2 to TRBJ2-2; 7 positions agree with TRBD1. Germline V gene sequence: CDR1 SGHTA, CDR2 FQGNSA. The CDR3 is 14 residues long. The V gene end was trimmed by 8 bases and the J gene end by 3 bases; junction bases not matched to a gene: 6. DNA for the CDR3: TGTGCCAGCGAGACAGGGCCCTACACCGGGGAGCTGTTTTTT. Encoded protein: CASETGPYTGELFF.

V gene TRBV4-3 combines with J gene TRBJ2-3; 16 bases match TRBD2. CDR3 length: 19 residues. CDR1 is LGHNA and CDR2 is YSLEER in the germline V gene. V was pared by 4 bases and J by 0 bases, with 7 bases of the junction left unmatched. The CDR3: CASSPGLAGGPVSTDTQYF. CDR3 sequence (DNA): TGCGCCAGCAGCCCGGGACTAGCGGGGGGGCCCGTAAGCACAGATACGCAGTATTTT.

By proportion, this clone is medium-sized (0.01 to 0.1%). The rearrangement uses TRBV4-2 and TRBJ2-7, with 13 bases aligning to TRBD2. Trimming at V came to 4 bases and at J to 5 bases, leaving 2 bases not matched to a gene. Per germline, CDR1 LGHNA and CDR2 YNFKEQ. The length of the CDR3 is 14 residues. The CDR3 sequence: CASSPGLAGDEQYF. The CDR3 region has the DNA TGTGCCAGCAGCCCCGGACTAGCGGGAGACGAGCAGTACTTC.

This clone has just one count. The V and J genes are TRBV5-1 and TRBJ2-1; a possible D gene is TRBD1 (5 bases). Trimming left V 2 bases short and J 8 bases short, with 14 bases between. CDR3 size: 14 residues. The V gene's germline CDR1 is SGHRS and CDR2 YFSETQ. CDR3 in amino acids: CASSFGALGDEQFF. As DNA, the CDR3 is TGCGCCAGCAGCTTTGGGGCCCTAGGTGATGAGCAGTTCTTC.

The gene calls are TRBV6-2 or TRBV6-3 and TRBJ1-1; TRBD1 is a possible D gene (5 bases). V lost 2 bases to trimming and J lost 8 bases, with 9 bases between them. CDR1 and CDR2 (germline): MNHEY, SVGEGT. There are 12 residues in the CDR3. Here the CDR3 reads CASSYPPGEAFF. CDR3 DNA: TGTGCCAGCAGTTACCCCCCAGGGGAAGCTTTCTTT.

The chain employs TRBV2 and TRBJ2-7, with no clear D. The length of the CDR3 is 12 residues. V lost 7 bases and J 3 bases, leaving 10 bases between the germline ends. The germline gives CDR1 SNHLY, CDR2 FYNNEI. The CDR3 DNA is TGTGCCAGCAAGGCCCCAGGCTACGAGCAGTACTTC. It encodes CASKAPGYEQYF.

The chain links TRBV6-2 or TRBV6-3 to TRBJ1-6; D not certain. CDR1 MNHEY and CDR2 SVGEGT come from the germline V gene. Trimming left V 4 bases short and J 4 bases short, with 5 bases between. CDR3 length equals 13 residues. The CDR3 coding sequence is TGTGCCAGCAGTTCCCCTTATAATTCACCCCTCCACTTT. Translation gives CASSSPYNSPLHF.

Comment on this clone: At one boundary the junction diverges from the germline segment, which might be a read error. The CDR3 here is CATSAPGVLAGASMVF. Written as DNA, the CDR3 is TGTGCCACCAGCGCCCCAGGGGTTCTAGCGGGAGCTTCAATGGTCTTC. The chain recombines TRBV15 with TRBJ2-1, with 10 nucleotides matching TRBD2. CDR1 is LNHNV, CDR2 YYDKDF, per germline (reference sequence). CDR3 length: 16 amino acids.

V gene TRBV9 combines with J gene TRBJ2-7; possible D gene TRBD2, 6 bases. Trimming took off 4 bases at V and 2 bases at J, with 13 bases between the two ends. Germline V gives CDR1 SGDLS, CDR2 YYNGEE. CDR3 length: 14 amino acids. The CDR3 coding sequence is TGTGCCAGCAGCAACCGGGACTTACCCTACGAGCAGTACTTC. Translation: CASSNRDLPYEQYF.

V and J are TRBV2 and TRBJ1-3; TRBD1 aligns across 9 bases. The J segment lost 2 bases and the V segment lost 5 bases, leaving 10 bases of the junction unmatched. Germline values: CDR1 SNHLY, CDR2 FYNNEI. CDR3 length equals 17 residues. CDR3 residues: CASSRRQGVVTGNTIYF. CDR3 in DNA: TGTGCCAGCAGTCGAAGACAGGGGGTGGTCACTGGAAACACCATATATTTT. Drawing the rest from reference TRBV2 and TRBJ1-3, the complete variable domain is EPEVTQTPSHQVTQMGQEVILRCVPISNHLYFYWYRQILGQKVEFLVSFYNNEISEKSEIFDDQFSVERPDGSNFTLKIRSTKLEDSAMYFCASSRRQGVVTGNTIYFGEGSWLTVV.

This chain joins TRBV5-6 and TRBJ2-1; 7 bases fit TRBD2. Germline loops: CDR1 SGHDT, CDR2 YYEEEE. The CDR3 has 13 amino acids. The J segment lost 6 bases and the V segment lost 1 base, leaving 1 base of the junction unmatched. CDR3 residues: CASSLSGINEQFF. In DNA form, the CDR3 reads TGTGCCAGCAGCTTGAGCGGGATCAATGAGCAGTTCTTC.

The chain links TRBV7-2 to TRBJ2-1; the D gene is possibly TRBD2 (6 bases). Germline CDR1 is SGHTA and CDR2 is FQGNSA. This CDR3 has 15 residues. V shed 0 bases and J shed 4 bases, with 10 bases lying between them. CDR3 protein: CASSLARESYNEQFF. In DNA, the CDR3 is TGTGCCAGCAGCTTAGCCCGGGAGAGTTACAATGAGCAGTTCTTC.

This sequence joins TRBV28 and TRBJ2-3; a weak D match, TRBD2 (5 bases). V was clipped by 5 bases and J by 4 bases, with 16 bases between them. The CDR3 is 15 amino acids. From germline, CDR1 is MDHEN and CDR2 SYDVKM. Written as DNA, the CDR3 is TGTGCCAGCAGTCCTGCCGGCGGTAGCGCAGATACGCAGTATTTT. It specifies CASSPAGGSADTQYF. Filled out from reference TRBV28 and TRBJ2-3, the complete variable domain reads DVKVTQSSRYLVKRTGEKVFLECVQDMDHENMFWYRQDPGLGLRLIYFSYDVKMKEKGDIPEGYSVSREKKERFSLILESASTNQTSMYLCASSPAGGSADTQYFGPGTRLTVL.

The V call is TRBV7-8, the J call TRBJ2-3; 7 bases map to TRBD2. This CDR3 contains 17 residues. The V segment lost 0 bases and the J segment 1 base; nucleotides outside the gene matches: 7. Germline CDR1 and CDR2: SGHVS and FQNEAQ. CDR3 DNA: TGTGCCAGCAGCTTAGCGCCGTCTAGCGGTCGCACAGATACGCAGTATTTT. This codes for CASSLAPSSGRTDTQYF. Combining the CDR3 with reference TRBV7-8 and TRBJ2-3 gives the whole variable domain GAGVSQSPRYKVAKRGQDVALRCDPISGHVSLFWYQQALGQGPEFLTYFQNEAQLDKSGLPSDRFFAERPEGSVSTLKIQRTQQEDSAVYLCASSLAPSSGRTDTQYFGPGTRLTVL.

CDR3 region: CATSRPEAGNTIYF. Here the CDR3 DNA reads TGTGCCACCAGCAGACCGGAGGCTGGAAACACCATATATTTT. V and J are TRBV15 and TRBJ1-3, with no clear D. The germline V gene has CDR1 LNHNV and CDR2 YYDKDF (reference sequence). The ends were cut back, 2 bases at V and 2 bases at J, with 7 bases in the middle. The CDR3 is 14 residues long.

The CDR3 nucleotides read TGTGCCATCAGCAATTTTCCGGGACAGGGGGCAGGGGAGCAGTTCTTC. Amino acids: CAISNFPGQGAGEQFF. The chain employs TRBV10-3 and TRBJ2-1; TRBD1 matches 12 bases. Trimming at V came to 6 bases and at J to 10 bases, leaving 13 bases not matched to a gene. This CDR3 has 16 amino acids. Germline V CDR1 and CDR2: ENHRY, SYGVKD.

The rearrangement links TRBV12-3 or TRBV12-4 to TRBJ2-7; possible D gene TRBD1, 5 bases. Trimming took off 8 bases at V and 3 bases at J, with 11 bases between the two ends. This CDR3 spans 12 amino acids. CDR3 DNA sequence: TGTGCCAGCTCCAGACAGTTCTACGAGCAGTACTTC. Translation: CASSRQFYEQYF.

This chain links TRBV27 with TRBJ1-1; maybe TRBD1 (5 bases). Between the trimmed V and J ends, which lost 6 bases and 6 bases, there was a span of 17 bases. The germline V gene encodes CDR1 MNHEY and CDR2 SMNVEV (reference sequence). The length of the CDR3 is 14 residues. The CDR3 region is CASSSTGVVSEAFF. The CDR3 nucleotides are TGTGCCAGCAGCAGTACAGGCGTTGTCTCTGAAGCTTTCTTT.